This T cell receptor (beta chain) was observed in a study of T cells in Graves' hyperthyroidism and ophthalmopathy. RNA transcripts were the template for amplifying TCR beta CDR3 regions. The HTBI primer set drove a first-round RT-PCR of the TCR CDR3. TCRdb itself ran the multiplex PCR reads through MiXCR, one entry per CDR3 protein. This table has about 500,000 distinct CDR3 sequences, roughly 17% appearing once. Trimming took 6 bases from V and 4 from J, leaving 15 bases between them. The CDR3 length is 14 residues. Germline CDR1 MNHNS, CDR2 SASEGT. Only a few counts were recorded for this clonotype.

This clonotype was obtained from a woman under 30 with Graves' hyperthyroidism. The chain carries TRBV6-1 and TRBJ1-2; D is undetermined. Sequenced material: blood. CDR3 amino acids: CASRTSEAAYGYTF. The CDR3 nucleotides are TGTGCCAGCAGAACTTCGGAGGCCGCCTATGGCTACACCTTC.